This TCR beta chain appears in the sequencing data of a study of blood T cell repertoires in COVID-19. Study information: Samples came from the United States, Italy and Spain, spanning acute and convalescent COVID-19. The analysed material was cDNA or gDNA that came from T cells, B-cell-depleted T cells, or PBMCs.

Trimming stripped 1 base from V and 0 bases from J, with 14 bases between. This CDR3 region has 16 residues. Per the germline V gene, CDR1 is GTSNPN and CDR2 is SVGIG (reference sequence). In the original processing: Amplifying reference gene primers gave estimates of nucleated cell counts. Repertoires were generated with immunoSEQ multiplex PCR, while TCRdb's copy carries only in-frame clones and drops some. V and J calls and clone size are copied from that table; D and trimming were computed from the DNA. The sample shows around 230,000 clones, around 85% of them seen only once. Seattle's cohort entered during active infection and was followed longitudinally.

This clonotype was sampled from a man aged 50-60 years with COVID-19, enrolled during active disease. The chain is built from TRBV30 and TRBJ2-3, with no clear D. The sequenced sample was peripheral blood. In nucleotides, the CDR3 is TGTGCCTGGAGTGCGCGCCAGACAACTAGCACAGATACGCAGTATTTT. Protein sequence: CAWSARQTTSTDTQYF.